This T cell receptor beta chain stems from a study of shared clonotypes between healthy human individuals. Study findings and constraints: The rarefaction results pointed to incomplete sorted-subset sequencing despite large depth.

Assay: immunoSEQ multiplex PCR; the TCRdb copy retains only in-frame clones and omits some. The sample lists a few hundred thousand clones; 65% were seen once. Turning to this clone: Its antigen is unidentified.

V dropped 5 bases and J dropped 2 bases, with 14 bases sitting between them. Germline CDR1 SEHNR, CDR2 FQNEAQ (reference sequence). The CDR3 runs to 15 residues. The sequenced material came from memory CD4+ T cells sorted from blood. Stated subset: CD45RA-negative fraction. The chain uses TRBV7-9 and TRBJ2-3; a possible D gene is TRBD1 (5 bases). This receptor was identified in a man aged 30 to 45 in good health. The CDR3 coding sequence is TGTGCCAGCAGCCCGACCATGACAGTCACAGATACGCAGTATTTT. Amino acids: CASSPTMTVTDTQYF. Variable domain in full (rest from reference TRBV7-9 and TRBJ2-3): DTGVSQNPRHKITKRGQNVTFRCDPISEHNRLYWYRQTLGQGPEFLTYFQNEAQLEKSRLLSDRFSAERPKGSFSTLEIQRTEQGDSAMYLCASSPTMTVTDTQYFGPGTRLTVL.